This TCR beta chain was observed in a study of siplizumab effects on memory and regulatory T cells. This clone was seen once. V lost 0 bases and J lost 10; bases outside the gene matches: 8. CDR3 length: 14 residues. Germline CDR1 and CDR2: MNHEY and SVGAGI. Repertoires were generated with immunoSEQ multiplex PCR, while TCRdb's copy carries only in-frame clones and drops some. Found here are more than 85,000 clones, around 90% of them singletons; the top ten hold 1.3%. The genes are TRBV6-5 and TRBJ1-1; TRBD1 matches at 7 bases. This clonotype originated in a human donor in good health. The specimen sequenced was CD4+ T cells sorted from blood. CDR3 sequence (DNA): TGTGCCAGCAGTTACTCGGAGACAGGGCGTGTAGCTTTCTTT. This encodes CASSYSETGRVAFF.